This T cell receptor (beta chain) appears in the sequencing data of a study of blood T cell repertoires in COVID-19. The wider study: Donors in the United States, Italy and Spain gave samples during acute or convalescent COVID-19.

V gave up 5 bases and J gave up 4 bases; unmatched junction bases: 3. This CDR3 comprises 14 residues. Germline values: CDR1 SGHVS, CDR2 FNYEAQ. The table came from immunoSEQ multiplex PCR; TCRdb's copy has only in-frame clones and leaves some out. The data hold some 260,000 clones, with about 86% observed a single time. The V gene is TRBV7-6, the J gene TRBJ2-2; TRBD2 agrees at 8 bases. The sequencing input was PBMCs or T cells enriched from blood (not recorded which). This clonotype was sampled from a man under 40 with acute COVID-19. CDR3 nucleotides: TGTGCCAGCAGCCCCCTAGCGGGCACCGGGGAGCTGTTTTTT. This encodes CASSPLAGTGELFF.